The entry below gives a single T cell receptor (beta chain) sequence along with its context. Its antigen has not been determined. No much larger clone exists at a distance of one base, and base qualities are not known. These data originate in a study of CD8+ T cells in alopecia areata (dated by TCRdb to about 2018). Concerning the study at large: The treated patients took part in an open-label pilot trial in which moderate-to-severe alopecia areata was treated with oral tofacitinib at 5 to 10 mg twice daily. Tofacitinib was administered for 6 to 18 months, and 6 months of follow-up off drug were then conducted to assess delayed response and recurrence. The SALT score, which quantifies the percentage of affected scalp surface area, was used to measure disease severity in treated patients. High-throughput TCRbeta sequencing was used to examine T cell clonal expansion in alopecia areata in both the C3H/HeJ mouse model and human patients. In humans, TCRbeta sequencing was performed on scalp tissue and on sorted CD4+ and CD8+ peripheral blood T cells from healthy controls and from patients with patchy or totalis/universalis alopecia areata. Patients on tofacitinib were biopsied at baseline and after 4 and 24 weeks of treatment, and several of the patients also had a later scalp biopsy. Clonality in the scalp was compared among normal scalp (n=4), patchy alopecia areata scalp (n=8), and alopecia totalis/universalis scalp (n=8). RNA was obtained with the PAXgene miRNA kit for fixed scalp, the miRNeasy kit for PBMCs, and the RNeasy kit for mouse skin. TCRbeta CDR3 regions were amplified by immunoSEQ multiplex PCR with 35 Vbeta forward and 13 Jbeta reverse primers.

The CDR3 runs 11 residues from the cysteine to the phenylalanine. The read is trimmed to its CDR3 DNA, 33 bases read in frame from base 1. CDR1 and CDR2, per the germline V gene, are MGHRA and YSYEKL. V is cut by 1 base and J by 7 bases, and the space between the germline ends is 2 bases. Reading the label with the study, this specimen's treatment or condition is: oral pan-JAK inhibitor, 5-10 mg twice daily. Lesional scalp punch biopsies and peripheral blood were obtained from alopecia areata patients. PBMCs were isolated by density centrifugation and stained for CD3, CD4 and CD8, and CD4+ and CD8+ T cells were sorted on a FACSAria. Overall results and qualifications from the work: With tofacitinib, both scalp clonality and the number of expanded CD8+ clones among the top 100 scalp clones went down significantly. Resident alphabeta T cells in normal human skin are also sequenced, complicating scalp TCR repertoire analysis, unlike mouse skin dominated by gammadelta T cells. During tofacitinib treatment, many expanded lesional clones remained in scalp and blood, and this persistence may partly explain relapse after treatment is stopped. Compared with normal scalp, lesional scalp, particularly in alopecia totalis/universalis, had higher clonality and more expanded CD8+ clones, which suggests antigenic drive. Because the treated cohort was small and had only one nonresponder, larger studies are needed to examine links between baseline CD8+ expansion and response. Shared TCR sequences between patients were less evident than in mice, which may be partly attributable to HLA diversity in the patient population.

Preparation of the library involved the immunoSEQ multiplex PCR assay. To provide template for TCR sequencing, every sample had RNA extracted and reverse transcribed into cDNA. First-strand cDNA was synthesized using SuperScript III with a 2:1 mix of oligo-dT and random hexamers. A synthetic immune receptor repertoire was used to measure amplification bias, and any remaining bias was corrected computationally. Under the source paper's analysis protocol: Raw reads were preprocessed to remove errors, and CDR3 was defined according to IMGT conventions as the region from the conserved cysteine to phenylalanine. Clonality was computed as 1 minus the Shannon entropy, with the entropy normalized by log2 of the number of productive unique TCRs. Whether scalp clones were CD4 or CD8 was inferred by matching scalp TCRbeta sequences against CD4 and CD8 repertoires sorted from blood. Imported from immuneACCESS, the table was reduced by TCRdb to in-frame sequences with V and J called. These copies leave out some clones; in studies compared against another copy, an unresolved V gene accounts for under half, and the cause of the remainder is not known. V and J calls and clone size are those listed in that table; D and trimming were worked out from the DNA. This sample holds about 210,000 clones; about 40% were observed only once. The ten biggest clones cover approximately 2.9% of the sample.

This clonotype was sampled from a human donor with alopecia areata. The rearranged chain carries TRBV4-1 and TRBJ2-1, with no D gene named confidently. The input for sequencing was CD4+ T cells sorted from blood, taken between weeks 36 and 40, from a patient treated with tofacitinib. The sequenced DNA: TGCGCCAGCAGCCAAGTAAATGAGCAGTTCTTC. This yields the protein CASSQVNEQFF.